The sequence of this T cell receptor beta chain was determined in a study of T cell responses to AZD1222 COVID-19 vaccine. For the study at large: Recipients boosted at about 4 weeks or about 12 weeks are pooled. Overall study findings and caveats: AZD1222 recipients seropositive at baseline numbered only six or seven. Receipt of two AZD1222 doses was followed by a rise in Spike-specific TCR breadth and depth.

This CDR3 is built from 14 residues. CDR1 and CDR2 from the germline V gene are MGHRA and YSYEKL. The V and J ends lost 4 bases and 11 bases, in that order; junction bases with no gene match: 10. Concerning this clone itself: Its antigen is currently unknown.

The method was immunoSEQ multiplex PCR; TCRdb's version includes in-frame clones alone and lacks a portion of them. Counted here are 150,000 or so clones, 94% occurring once; the ten biggest clones make up approximately 0.69%. The chain is built from TRBV4-1 and TRBJ1-1, with 10 bases lining up with TRBD1. Sequences were derived from peripheral blood, sampled on day 0 of AZD1222 vaccination. This TCR was recovered from an adult in good health. Here the CDR3 DNA reads TGCGCCAGCAGCCGTACCGGGACAGGGGCGGATGCTTTCTTT. Residues: CASSRTGTGADAFF.